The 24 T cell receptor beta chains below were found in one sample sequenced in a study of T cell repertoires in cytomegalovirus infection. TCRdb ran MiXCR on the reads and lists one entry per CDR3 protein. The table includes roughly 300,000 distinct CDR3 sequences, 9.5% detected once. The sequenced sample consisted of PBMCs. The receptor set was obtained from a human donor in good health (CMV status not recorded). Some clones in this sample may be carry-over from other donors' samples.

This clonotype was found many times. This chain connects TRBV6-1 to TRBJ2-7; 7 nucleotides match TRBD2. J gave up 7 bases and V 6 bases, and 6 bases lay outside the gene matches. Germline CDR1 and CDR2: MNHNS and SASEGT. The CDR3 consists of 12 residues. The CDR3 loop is CASRAGVGEQYF. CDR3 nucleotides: TGTGCCAGCAGGGCGGGAGTGGGAGAGCAGTACTTC.

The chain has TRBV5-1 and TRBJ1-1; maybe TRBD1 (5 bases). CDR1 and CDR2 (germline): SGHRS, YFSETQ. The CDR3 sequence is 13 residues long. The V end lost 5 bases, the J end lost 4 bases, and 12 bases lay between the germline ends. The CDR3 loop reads CASRTGGVTEAFF. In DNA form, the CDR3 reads TGCGCCAGCAGGACCGGGGGAGTCACTGAAGCTTTCTTT.

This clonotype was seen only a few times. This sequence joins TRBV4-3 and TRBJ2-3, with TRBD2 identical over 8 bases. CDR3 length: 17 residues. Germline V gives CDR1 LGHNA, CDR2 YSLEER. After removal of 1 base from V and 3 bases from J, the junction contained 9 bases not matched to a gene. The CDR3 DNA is TGCGCCAGCAGCCAAGGCACGGCGGGGGGTGGGACAGATACGCAGTATTTT. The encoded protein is CASSQGTAGGGTDTQYF.

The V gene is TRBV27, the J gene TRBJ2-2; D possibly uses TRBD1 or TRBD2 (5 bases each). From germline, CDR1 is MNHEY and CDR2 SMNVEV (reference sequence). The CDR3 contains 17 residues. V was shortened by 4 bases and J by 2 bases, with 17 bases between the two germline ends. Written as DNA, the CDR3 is TGTGCCAGCAGTTCTATCACCGGGACCGATAACACCGGGGAGCTGTTTTTT. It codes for CASSSITGTDNTGELFF.

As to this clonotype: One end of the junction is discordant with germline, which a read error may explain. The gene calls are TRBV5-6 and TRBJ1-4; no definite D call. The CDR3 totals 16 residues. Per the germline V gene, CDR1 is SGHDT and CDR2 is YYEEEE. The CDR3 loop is CASSLALAVDNEKLLF. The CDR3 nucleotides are TGTGCCAGCAGCTTGGCTCTGGCGGTTGACAATGAAAAACTGCTTTTT.

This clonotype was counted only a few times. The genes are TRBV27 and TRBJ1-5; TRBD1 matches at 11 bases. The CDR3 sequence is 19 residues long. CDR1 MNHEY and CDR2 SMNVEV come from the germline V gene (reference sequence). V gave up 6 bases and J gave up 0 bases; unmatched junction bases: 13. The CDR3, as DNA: TGTGCCAGCAGACGCTTCGGGACAGGGGGGCGATATAGCAATCAGCCCCAGCATTTT. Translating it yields CASRRFGTGGRYSNQPQHF.

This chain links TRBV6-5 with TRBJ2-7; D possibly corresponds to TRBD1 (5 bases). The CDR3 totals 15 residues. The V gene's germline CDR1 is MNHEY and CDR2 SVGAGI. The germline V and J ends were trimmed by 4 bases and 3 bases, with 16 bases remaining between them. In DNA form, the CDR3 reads TGTGCCAGCAGTTCTGACAGCCGCGGCGTCTACGAGCAGTACTTC. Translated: CASSSDSRGVYEQYF.

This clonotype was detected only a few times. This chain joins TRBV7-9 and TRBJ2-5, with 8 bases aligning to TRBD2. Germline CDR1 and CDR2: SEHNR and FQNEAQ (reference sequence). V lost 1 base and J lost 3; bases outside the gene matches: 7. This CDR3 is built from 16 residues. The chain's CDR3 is CASSLEGRRGEETQYF. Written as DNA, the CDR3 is TGTGCCAGCAGCTTAGAGGGGCGGCGGGGGGAAGAGACCCAGTACTTC.

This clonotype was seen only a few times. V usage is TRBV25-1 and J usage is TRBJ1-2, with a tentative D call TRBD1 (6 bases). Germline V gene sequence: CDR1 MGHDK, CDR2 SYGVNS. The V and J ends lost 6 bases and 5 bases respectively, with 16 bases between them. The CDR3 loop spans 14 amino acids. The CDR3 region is CASSYRVSGYGYTF. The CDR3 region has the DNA TGTGCCAGCAGCTACAGGGTATCGGGGTATGGCTACACCTTC.

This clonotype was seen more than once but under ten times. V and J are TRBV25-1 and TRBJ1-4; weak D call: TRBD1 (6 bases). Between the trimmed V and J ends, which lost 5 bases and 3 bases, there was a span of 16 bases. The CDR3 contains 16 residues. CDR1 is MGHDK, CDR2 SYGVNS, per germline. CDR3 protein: CASSPYRGPPNEKLFF. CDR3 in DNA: TGTGCCAGCAGTCCCTATCGGGGGCCCCCTAATGAAAAACTGTTTTTT.

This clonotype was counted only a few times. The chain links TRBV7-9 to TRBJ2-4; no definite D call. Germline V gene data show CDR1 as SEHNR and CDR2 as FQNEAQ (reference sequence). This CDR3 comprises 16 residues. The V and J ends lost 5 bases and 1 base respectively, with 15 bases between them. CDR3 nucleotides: TGTGCCAGCAGCACGGCCCCCCGGTGGGCCAAAAACATTCAGTACTTC. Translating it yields CASSTAPRWAKNIQYF. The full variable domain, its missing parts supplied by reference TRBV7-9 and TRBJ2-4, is DTGVSQNPRHKITKRGQNVTFRCDPISEHNRLYWYRQTLGQGPEFLTYFQNEAQLEKSRLLSDRFSAERPKGSFSTLEIQRTEQGDSAMYLCASSTAPRWAKNIQYFGAGTRLSVL.

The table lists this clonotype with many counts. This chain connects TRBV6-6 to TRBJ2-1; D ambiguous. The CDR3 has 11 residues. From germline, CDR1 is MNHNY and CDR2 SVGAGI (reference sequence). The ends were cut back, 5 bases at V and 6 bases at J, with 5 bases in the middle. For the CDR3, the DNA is TGTGCCAGCAGTGTCGGCAATGAGCAGTTCTTC. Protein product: CASSVGNEQFF.

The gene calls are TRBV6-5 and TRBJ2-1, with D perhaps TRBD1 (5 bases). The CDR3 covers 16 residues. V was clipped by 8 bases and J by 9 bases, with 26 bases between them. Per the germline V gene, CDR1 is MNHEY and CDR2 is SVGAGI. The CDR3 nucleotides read TGTGCCAGCGGCCCCCAAGGGGTGCTCCGTATCGGTGAGCAGTTCTTC. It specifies CASGPQGVLRIGEQFF.

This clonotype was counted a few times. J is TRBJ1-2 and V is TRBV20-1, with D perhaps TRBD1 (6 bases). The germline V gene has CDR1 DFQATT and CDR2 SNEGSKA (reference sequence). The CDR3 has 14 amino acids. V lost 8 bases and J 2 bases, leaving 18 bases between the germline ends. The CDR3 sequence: CSTTGGRENYGYTF. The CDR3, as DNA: TGCAGTACAACGGGGGGCAGAGAGAACTATGGCTACACCTTC.

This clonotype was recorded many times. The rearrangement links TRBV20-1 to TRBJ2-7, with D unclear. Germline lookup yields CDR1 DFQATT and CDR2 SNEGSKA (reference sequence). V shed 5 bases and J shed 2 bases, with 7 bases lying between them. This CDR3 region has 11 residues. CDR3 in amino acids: CSASAPYEQYF. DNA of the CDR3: TGCAGTGCTTCTGCCCCCTACGAGCAGTACTTC.

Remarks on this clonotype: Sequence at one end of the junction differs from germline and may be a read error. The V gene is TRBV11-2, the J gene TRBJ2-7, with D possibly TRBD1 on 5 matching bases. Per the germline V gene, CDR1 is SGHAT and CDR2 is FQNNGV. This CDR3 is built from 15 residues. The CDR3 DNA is TGTGCCAGCAGCTCCACCCCGGACAAATCCTACGAGAAGTACTTC. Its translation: CASSSTPDKSYEKYF.

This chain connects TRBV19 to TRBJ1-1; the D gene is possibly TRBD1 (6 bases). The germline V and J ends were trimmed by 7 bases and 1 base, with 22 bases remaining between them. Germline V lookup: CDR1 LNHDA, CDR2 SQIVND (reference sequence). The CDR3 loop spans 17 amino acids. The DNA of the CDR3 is TGTGCCAGTACCCTCCTCAGAGGGGGGGCGCGGAACACTGAAGCTTTCTTT. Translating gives CASTLLRGGARNTEAFF.

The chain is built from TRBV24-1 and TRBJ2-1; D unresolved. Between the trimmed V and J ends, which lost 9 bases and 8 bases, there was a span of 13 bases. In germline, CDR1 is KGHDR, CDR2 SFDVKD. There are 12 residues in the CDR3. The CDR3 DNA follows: TGTGCCACCGCCCAAGGTCCGGATGAGCAGTTCTTC. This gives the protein CATAQGPDEQFF.

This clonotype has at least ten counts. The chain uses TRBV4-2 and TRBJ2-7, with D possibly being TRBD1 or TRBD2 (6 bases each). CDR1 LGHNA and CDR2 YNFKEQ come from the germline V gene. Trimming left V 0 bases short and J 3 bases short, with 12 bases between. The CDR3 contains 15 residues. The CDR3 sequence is CASSQDRGTYYEQYF. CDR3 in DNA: TGTGCCAGCAGCCAAGATCGGGGGACATACTACGAGCAGTACTTC.

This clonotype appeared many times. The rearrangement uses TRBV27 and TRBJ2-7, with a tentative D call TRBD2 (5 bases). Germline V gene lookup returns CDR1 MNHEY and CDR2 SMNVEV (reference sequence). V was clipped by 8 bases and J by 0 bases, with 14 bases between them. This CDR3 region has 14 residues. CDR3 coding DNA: TGTGCCAGCGGCCCGGACTGGAGCTCCTACGAGCAGTACTTC. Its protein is CASGPDWSSYEQYF.

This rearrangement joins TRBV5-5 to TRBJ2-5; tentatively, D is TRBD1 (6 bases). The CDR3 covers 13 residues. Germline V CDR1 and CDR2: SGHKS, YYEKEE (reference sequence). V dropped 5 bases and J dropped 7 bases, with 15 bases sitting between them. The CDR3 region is CASSLNREGTQYF. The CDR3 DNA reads TGTGCCAGCAGTCTCAACAGGGAAGGGACCCAGTACTTC.

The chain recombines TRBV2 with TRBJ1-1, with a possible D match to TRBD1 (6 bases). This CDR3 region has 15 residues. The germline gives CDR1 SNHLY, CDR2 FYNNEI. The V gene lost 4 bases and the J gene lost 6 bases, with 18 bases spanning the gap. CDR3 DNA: TGTGCCAGCAGTGGGAGGGGGGGGGTGTTGGCTGAAGCTTTCTTT. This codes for CASSGRGGVLAEAFF. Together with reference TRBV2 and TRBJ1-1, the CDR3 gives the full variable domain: EPEVTQTPSHQVTQMGQEVILRCVPISNHLYFYWYRQILGQKVEFLVSFYNNEISEKSEIFDDQFSVERPDGSNFTLKIRSTKLEDSAMYFCASSGRGGVLAEAFFGQGTRLTVV.

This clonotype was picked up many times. In DNA, the CDR3 is TGTGCCAGCAGTTCAGGGGCGTTGGGGAATTCACCCCTCCACTTT. Translation gives CASSSGALGNSPLHF. The rearrangement uses TRBV28 and TRBJ1-6; D perhaps matches TRBD1 (6 bases). V dropped 4 bases and J dropped 7 bases, with 14 bases sitting between them. Germline V gene sequence: CDR1 MDHEN, CDR2 SYDVKM. This CDR3 spans 15 amino acids.

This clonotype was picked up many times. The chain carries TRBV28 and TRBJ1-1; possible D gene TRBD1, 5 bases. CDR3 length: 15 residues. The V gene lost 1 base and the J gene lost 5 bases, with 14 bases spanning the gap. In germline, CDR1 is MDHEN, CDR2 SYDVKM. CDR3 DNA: TGTGCCAGCAGTTTATTGACAGCAGTCGGGACTGAAGCTTTCTTT. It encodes CASSLLTAVGTEAFF.